The 23 T cell receptor beta chains given below trace back to one sample, sequenced in a study of OX40 agonist ivuxolimab in advanced cancers. Clones were read by immunoSEQ multiplex PCR, and TCRdb kept only the in-frame ones, dropping some. This table holds some 98,000 clones, roughly 90% found once. This specimen consisted of CD4+ or CD8+ T cells sorted from blood, obtained in a trial of the OX40 agonist ivuxolimab. The origin of the receptors is an adult with an advanced solid tumor such as melanoma, head and neck, liver or kidney cancer.

The chain combines TRBV6-1 with TRBJ2-3; D is undetermined. Between the trimmed V and J ends, which lost 3 bases and 2 bases, there was a span of 12 bases. CDR1 and CDR2 (germline): MNHNS, SASEGT. The CDR3 spans 15 residues. CDR3 nucleotides: TGTGCCAGCAGTGAGGTGGGTGGCACCACAGATACGCAGTATTTT. It encodes CASSEVGGTTDTQYF.

V gene TRBV11-1 combines with J gene TRBJ1-1; D not certain. V was shortened by 5 bases and J by 2 bases, with 6 bases between the two germline ends. This CDR3 is 12 amino acids long. Germline V gene data show CDR1 as SGHAT and CDR2 as FQDESV (reference sequence). In nucleotides, the CDR3 is TGTGCCAGCAGCGAGAGAAACACTGAAGCTTTCTTT. Encoded protein: CASSERNTEAFF.

The DNA of the CDR3 is TGTGCCAGCTCACCAACCCGGCTAGCGGGAGAGGATGAGCAGTTCTTC. Translated: CASSPTRLAGEDEQFF. The chain couples TRBV18 to TRBJ2-1; 10 bases align to TRBD2. V was clipped by 2 bases and J by 8 bases; unmatched bases: 9. Germline V lookup: CDR1 KGHSH, CDR2 LQKENI. CDR3 size: 16 residues.

The chain has TRBV11-2 and TRBJ2-1, with a weak D call TRBD2 (6 bases). The CDR3 sequence is 16 residues long. V was pared by 2 bases and J by 8 bases, with 19 bases between. Germline V lookup: CDR1 SGHAT, CDR2 FQNNGV. The CDR3 DNA sequence: TGTGCCAGCAGCTTATTTGCGGGACTGTCTATACATGAGCAGTTCTTC. It encodes CASSLFAGLSIHEQFF.

V and J are TRBV2 and TRBJ1-1; no definite D call. The ends were cut back, 4 bases at V and 1 base at J, with 7 bases in the middle. The CDR3 is 13 residues long. The germline V gene has CDR1 SNHLY and CDR2 FYNNEI. The CDR3 DNA reads as TGTGCCAGCAGTGGTGGGCGGAACACTGAAGCTTTCTTT. Amino acid sequence: CASSGGRNTEAFF.

The chain links TRBV13 to TRBJ2-2; D possibly corresponds to TRBD2 (5 bases). The ends were cut back, 1 base at V and 2 bases at J, with 11 bases in the middle. The CDR3 covers 16 residues. CDR1 PRHDT and CDR2 FYEKMQ come from the germline V gene (reference sequence). CDR3 DNA: TGTGCCAGCAGCTTAGCGGAGCGGAAAAACACCGGGGAGCTGTTTTTT. Amino acid sequence: CASSLAERKNTGELFF.

A note on this clone: The same CDR3 can be traced to other DNA sequences in this sample. The V gene is TRBV28, the J gene TRBJ2-1; TRBD2 is a possible D gene (6 bases). Deletions cut 2 bases from V and 7 bases from J, with 12 bases between. The CDR3 is 14 amino acids. CDR1 is MDHEN and CDR2 is SYDVKM in the germline V gene. Here the CDR3 reads CASSLGGMGNEQFF. CDR3 sequence (DNA): TGTGCCAGCAGTTTAGGAGGGATGGGGAATGAGCAGTTCTTC.

J is TRBJ2-1 and V is TRBV6-1, with 11 bases identical to TRBD2. Germline V gives CDR1 MNHNS, CDR2 SASEGT. The CDR3 has 14 amino acids. V lost 6 bases, J lost 4 bases, and 2 bases stayed unmatched. The CDR3 loop reads CASRGTSGYNEQFF. The DNA for the CDR3 is TGTGCCAGCAGAGGGACTAGCGGTTACAATGAGCAGTTCTTC.

The chain carries TRBV7-2 and TRBJ2-7; D ambiguous. CDR3 length: 13 amino acids. V was cut by 3 bases and J by 2 bases, with 8 bases left in between. The germline V gene encodes CDR1 SGHTA and CDR2 FQGNSA. The CDR3 DNA reads TGTGCCAGCAGCTTCGGCAGGACCTACGAGCAGTACTTC. Residues: CASSFGRTYEQYF. The entire variable domain, with the rest obtained from reference TRBV7-2 and TRBJ2-7, is as follows: GAGVSQSPSNKVTEKGKDVELRCDPISGHTALYWYRQSLGQGLEFLIYFQGNSAPDKSGLPSDRFSAERTGGSVSTLTIQRTQQEDSAVYLCASSFGRTYEQYFGPGTRLTVT.

The CDR3 coding sequence is TGTGCCAGCAGCTTAGAATCGGACACTGAAGCTTTCTTT. Protein: CASSLESDTEAFF. The V call is TRBV7-2, the J call TRBJ1-1, with D unclear. V lost 1 base and J 3 bases, leaving 6 bases between the germline ends. Germline V CDR1 and CDR2: SGHTA, FQGNSA. The CDR3 consists of 13 residues.

The chain joins TRBV5-6 to TRBJ2-3; D call uncertain. V was pared by 0 bases and J by 0 bases, with 2 bases between. The CDR3 covers 13 residues. Germline V lookup: CDR1 SGHDT, CDR2 YYEEEE. CDR3 in amino acids: CASSLGSTDTQYF. The CDR3 DNA is TGTGCCAGCAGCTTGGGTAGCACAGATACGCAGTATTTT.

This clone was counted a single time. V usage is TRBV7-9 and J usage is TRBJ2-1, with D unclear. CDR3 length: 14 amino acids. V was trimmed by 5 bases and J by 6 bases, leaving 14 bases between them. Germline V gene sequence: CDR1 SEHNR, CDR2 FQNEAQ (reference sequence). CDR3 sequence: CASSPGWGSNEQFF. CDR3 sequence (DNA): TGTGCCAGCAGCCCCGGTTGGGGTAGCAATGAGCAGTTCTTC. Full variable domain (remainder filled in from reference TRBV7-9 and TRBJ2-1): DTGVSQNPRHKITKRGQNVTFRCDPISEHNRLYWYRQTLGQGPEFLTYFQNEAQLEKSRLLSDRFSAERPKGSFSTLEIQRTEQGDSAMYLCASSPGWGSNEQFFGPGTRLTVL.

The chain combines TRBV18 with TRBJ1-2, with D unclear. The CDR3 extends over 16 amino acids. The germline CDR1 and CDR2 sequences are KGHSH and LQKENI. V was trimmed by 1 base and J by 4 bases, leaving 16 bases between them. This CDR3 reads CASSPQSADRIYGYTF. The CDR3 DNA is TGTGCCAGCTCACCACAGTCCGCGGATAGAATCTATGGCTACACCTTC.

V gene TRBV6-6 combines with J gene TRBJ2-7, with 7 positions matching TRBD2. This CDR3 contains 15 residues. In germline, CDR1 is MNHNY, CDR2 SVGAGI (reference sequence). V dropped 6 bases and J dropped 2; count of bases not matched to a gene: 10. For the CDR3, the DNA is TGTGCCAGCAGACTCTTAGCGGGTGACACCTACGAGCAGTACTTC. Amino acids: CASRLLAGDTYEQYF.

The chain is built from TRBV19 and TRBJ1-2; 8 positions agree with TRBD1. V gave up 3 bases and J gave up 6 bases; unmatched junction bases: 6. In germline, CDR1 is LNHDA, CDR2 SQIVND (reference sequence). There are 14 residues in the CDR3. The CDR3 nucleotides read TGTGCCAGTAGTATCCCTAGGACAGGGAATGGCTACACCTTC. Its translation: CASSIPRTGNGYTF.

CDR3 in amino acids: CASTTPLGAGGDGELFF. The CDR3 DNA sequence: TGTGCCAGCACCACCCCTTTAGGAGCGGGAGGTGATGGGGAGCTGTTTTTT. V and J are TRBV28 and TRBJ2-2; TRBD2 matches at 9 bases. In germline, CDR1 is MDHEN, CDR2 SYDVKM. The V gene end was trimmed by 7 bases and the J gene end by 8 bases; junction bases not matched to a gene: 17. This CDR3 spans 17 amino acids.

The chain couples TRBV30 to TRBJ2-7, with TRBD2 matching over 13 bases. The CDR3 covers 19 residues. Trimming cost V 0 bases and J 1 base; bases outside gene matches: 12. Germline loops: CDR1 GTSNPN, CDR2 SVGIG (reference sequence). Here the CDR3 reads CAWSVPGTSGIIRSYEQYF. CDR3 nucleotides: TGTGCCTGGAGTGTACCGGGGACTAGCGGGATAATAAGGTCCTACGAGCAGTACTTC.

CDR3 nucleotides: TGTGCCATCAAACGTAGCGGGAGGGCTCAAGAGACCCAGTACTTC. Translation gives CAIKRSGRAQETQYF. J is TRBJ2-5 and V is TRBV6-5, with 11 bases matching TRBD2. Germline V gene data show CDR1 as MNHEY and CDR2 as SVGAGI. V shed 10 bases and J 2 bases; nucleotides not matched to a gene: 9. This CDR3 spans 15 amino acids.

In its sample, this clone was seen a few times. This chain joins TRBV18 and TRBJ2-7, with a tentative D call TRBD1 (5 bases). Deletions cut 0 bases from V and 3 bases from J, with 9 bases between. CDR3 length equals 14 residues. Germline V gene sequence: CDR1 KGHSH, CDR2 LQKENI. Here the CDR3 DNA reads TGTGCCAGCTCACCACCAAACAGGCTCTACGAGCAGTACTTC. Translating gives CASSPPNRLYEQYF. Filled out from reference TRBV18 and TRBJ2-7, the complete variable domain reads NAGVMQNPRHLVRRRGQEARLRCSPMKGHSHVYWYRQLPEEGLKFMVYLQKENIIDESGMPKERFSAEFPKEGPSILRIQQVVRGDSAAYFCASSPPNRLYEQYFGPGTRLTVT.

The V call is TRBV6-5, the J call TRBJ1-1; no definite D call. Trimming took 0 bases from V and 0 from J, leaving 11 bases between them. This CDR3 contains 16 residues. CDR1 MNHEY and CDR2 SVGAGI come from the germline V gene. DNA of the CDR3: TGTGCCAGCAGTTACTCGACGCGAAGAATGAACACTGAAGCTTTCTTT. Amino acids: CASSYSTRRMNTEAFF.

The gene calls are TRBV7-2 and TRBJ2-2, with D hard to call. The germline gives CDR1 SGHTA, CDR2 FQGNSA. The CDR3 is 14 residues long. Trimming removed 2 bases at V and 2 bases at J, with 6 bases between. CDR3 nucleotides: TGTGCCAGCAGCTTATTTCGTAACACCGGGGAGCTGTTTTTT. Translated, it gives CASSLFRNTGELFF.

The count of this clone is one. The chain has TRBV7-2 and TRBJ2-5; 7 nucleotides align to TRBD2. The CDR3 length is 18 residues. With 5 bases clipped from V and 4 bases from J, the junction kept 19 bases outside the gene matches. Germline CDR1 SGHTA, CDR2 FQGNSA. CDR3 amino acids: CASSRLGGGGLHGETQYF. The DNA of the CDR3 is TGTGCCAGCAGCCGCTTGGGCGGCGGGGGACTTCATGGAGAGACCCAGTACTTC.

This chain uses TRBV11-2 with TRBJ2-1; perhaps TRBD1 as D (5 bases). There are 13 residues in the CDR3. V was clipped by 5 bases and J by 7 bases, with 12 bases between them. CDR1 and CDR2 from the germline V gene are SGHAT and FQNNGV. The CDR3 nucleotides read TGTGCCAGCAGCAGGCAGGGCCGGAATGAGCAGTTCTTC. The encoded protein is CASSRQGRNEQFF. The full variable domain, in which reference TRBV11-2 and TRBJ2-1 provide the parts outside the CDR3, is EAGVAQSPRYKIIEKRQSVAFWCNPISGHATLYWYQQILGQGPKLLIQFQNNGVVDDSQLPKDRFSAERLKGVDSTLKIQPAKLEDSAVYLCASSRQGRNEQFFGPGTRLTVL.